The rows below give T cell receptor beta chains drawn from one sample of a study of CD8+ T cells in alopecia areata. Here immunoSEQ multiplex PCR was the method, and the copy in TCRdb shows in-frame clones only, minus some. The sample lists some 170,000 clones; roughly 63% were seen once. Material: CD4+ T cells sorted from blood, obtained between weeks 55 and 65, from a patient treated with tofacitinib. The source is a human donor with alopecia areata. The CDR3 runs from the conserved cysteine through the conserved F or W. A D gene is named only where the DNA matches it firmly. A row's size may be missing; if present it is once, few, many or a size class.

D gene: TRBD1
clone size: .
V gene: TRBV6-5
J gene: TRBJ2-7
CDR3 protein: CASRDRDLGEQYF
CDR3 DNA: TGTGCCAGCAGGGACAGGGACCTGGGGGAGCAGTACTTC

D gene: .
clone size: .
V gene: TRBV6-5
J gene: TRBJ1-5
CDR3 protein: CASTGQFSNQPQHF
CDR3 DNA: TGTGCCAGCACCGGACAGTTTAGCAATCAGCCCCAGCATTTT

D gene: .
clone size: .
V gene: TRBV19
J gene: TRBJ2-3
CDR3 protein: CASRTGGARSDTQYF
CDR3 DNA: TGTGCCAGTAGAACGGGCGGGGCGAGGTCAGATACGCAGTATTTT

D gene: .
clone size: .
V gene: TRBV29-1
J gene: TRBJ1-4
CDR3 protein: CSVELVGNEKLFF
CDR3 DNA: TGCAGCGTTGAACTGGTGGGGAATGAAAAACTGTTTTTT

D gene: .
clone size: .
V gene: TRBV6-5
J gene: TRBJ2-3
CDR3 protein: CASRKGRSSSDTQYF
CDR3 DNA: TGTGCCAGCAGAAAAGGACGGTCGAGCTCCGATACGCAGTATTTT

D gene: .
clone size: few
V gene: TRBV29-1
J gene: TRBJ2-5
CDR3 protein: CSVEGQAGETQYF
CDR3 DNA: TGCAGCGTTGAAGGCCAGGCTGGGGAGACCCAGTACTTC

D gene: .
clone size: .
V gene: TRBV30
J gene: TRBJ2-7
CDR3 protein: CAWSVAYEQYF
CDR3 DNA: TGTGCCTGGAGTGTTGCATACGAGCAGTACTTC

D gene: TRBD2
clone size: few
V gene: TRBV9
J gene: TRBJ2-7
CDR3 protein: CASSVAGTSGGTYEQYF
CDR3 DNA: TGTGCCAGCAGCGTAGCAGGGACTAGCGGGGGTACCTACGAGCAGTACTTC

D gene: .
clone size: few
V gene: TRBV5-1
J gene: TRBJ1-5
CDR3 protein: CASSLGGIGNQPQHF
CDR3 DNA: TGCGCCAGCAGCTTGGGCGGCATAGGCAATCAGCCCCAGCATTTT

D gene: .
clone size: .
V gene: TRBV7-9
J gene: TRBJ1-1
CDR3 protein: CASSLVAGSNTEAFF
CDR3 DNA: TGTGCCAGCAGCTTAGTGGCAGGGTCGAACACTGAAGCTTTCTTT

D gene: .
clone size: many
V gene: TRBV5-6
J gene: TRBJ2-5
CDR3 protein: CASRSPGVQETQYF
CDR3 DNA: TGTGCCAGCAGATCGCCGGGAGTCCAAGAGACCCAGTACTTC

D gene: .
clone size: .
V gene: TRBV11-2
J gene: TRBJ1-2
CDR3 protein: CASSLGRDGYTF
CDR3 DNA: TGTGCCAGCAGCTTAGGGAGAGATGGCTACACCTTC

D gene: .
clone size: .
V gene: TRBV9
J gene: TRBJ2-2
CDR3 protein: CASSPWGSTNTGELFF
CDR3 DNA: TGTGCCAGCAGCCCCTGGGGAAGCACGAACACCGGGGAGCTGTTTTTT

D gene: TRBD1
clone size: .
V gene: TRBV25-1
J gene: TRBJ2-2
CDR3 protein: CASRLTGTGGFGELFF
CDR3 DNA: TGTGCCAGCAGGCTGACCGGGACAGGTGGATTCGGGGAGCTGTTTTTT

D gene: .
clone size: .
V gene: TRBV5-1
J gene: TRBJ1-5
CDR3 protein: CASSPTGFNQPQHF
CDR3 DNA: TGCGCCAGCAGCCCTACAGGATTCAATCAGCCCCAGCATTTT

D gene: .
clone size: .
V gene: TRBV2
J gene: TRBJ2-3
CDR3 protein: CASSESTDTQYF
CDR3 DNA: TGTGCCAGCAGTGAAAGCACAGATACGCAGTATTTT

D gene: TRBD1
clone size: few
V gene: TRBV2
J gene: TRBJ2-1
CDR3 protein: CASKRDRGVFGEQFF
CDR3 DNA: TGTGCCAGCAAAAGGGACAGGGGCGTCTTTGGTGAGCAGTTCTTC

D gene: .
clone size: .
V gene: TRBV10-3
J gene: TRBJ2-5
CDR3 protein: CAIKGQAQETQYF
CDR3 DNA: TGTGCCATCAAGGGCCAGGCCCAAGAGACCCAGTACTTC

D gene: .
clone size: .
V gene: TRBV30
J gene: TRBJ1-1
CDR3 protein: CAWAPWRAEAFF
CDR3 DNA: TGTGCCTGGGCGCCCTGGAGGGCTGAAGCTTTCTTT

D gene: TRBD1
clone size: .
V gene: TRBV10-3
J gene: TRBJ1-6
CDR3 protein: CAIGTGYNSPLHF
CDR3 DNA: TGTGCCATCGGGACAGGCTATAATTCACCCCTCCACTTT

D gene: .
clone size: .
V gene: TRBV30
J gene: TRBJ1-2
CDR3 protein: CAWIRVNYGYTF
CDR3 DNA: TGTGCCTGGATACGGGTCAACTATGGCTACACCTTC

D gene: TRBD2
clone size: few
V gene: TRBV29-1
J gene: TRBJ2-3
CDR3 protein: CSGGLAGASTDTQYF
CDR3 DNA: TGCAGCGGGGGACTAGCGGGGGCTAGCACAGATACGCAGTATTTT

D gene: TRBD1
clone size: .
V gene: TRBV5-1
J gene: TRBJ2-7
CDR3 protein: CASSRTGAEQYF
CDR3 DNA: TGCGCCAGCAGCCGAACAGGGGCCGAGCAGTACTTC

D gene: .
clone size: many
V gene: TRBV10-2
J gene: TRBJ1-5
CDR3 protein: CASTSGGSNQPQHF
CDR3 DNA: TGCGCCAGCACTTCGGGGGGCAGCAATCAGCCCCAGCATTTT

D gene: .
clone size: few
V gene: TRBV6-1
J gene: TRBJ1-5
CDR3 protein: CASSEAAAPSNQPQHF
CDR3 DNA: TGTGCCAGCAGTGAGGCGGCCGCCCCAAGCAATCAGCCCCAGCATTTT

D gene: .
clone size: once
V gene: TRBV4-1
J gene: TRBJ1-1
CDR3 protein: CASSHPGWDTEAFF
CDR3 DNA: TGCGCCAGCAGCCACCCGGGGTGGGACACTGAAGCTTTCTTT

D gene: .
clone size: few
V gene: TRBV7-9
J gene: TRBJ1-4
CDR3 protein: CASSLDQSWGEKLFF
CDR3 DNA: TGTGCCAGCAGCTTAGACCAGAGCTGGGGTGAAAAACTGTTTTTT

D gene: TRBD1
clone size: .
V gene: TRBV28
J gene: TRBJ2-5
CDR3 protein: CASSLGGQGRETQYF
CDR3 DNA: TGTGCCAGCAGTTTAGGGGGACAGGGAAGAGAGACCCAGTACTTC

D gene: TRBD2
clone size: .
V gene: TRBV4-2
J gene: TRBJ2-5
CDR3 protein: CASSQAASGGTQETQYF
CDR3 DNA: TGTGCCAGCAGCCAAGCGGCTAGCGGGGGGACACAAGAGACCCAGTACTTC

D gene: .
clone size: few
V gene: TRBV2
J gene: TRBJ2-7
CDR3 protein: CASSGQGTYEQYF
CDR3 DNA: TGTGCCAGCAGTGGCCAGGGAACCTACGAGCAGTACTTC

D gene: TRBD1
clone size: .
V gene: TRBV25-1
J gene: TRBJ2-7
CDR3 protein: CASTQDRVTEQYF
CDR3 DNA: TGTGCCAGCACCCAGGACAGGGTGACCGAGCAGTACTTC

D gene: .
clone size: few
V gene: TRBV29-1
J gene: TRBJ2-2
CDR3 protein: CSVSPDRPTGELFF
CDR3 DNA: TGCAGCGTAAGCCCTGACCGACCCACCGGGGAGCTGTTTTTT

D gene: TRBD1
clone size: once
V gene: TRBV7-2
J gene: TRBJ1-1
CDR3 protein: CASSPGRGRGDTEAFF
CDR3 DNA: TGTGCCAGCAGCCCCGGCCGGGGCAGGGGGGACACTGAAGCTTTCTTT

D gene: .
clone size: few
V gene: TRBV19
J gene: TRBJ2-2
CDR3 protein: CASSIGNSGLASGELFF
CDR3 DNA: TGTGCCAGTAGTATAGGGAACTCGGGTCTAGCATCCGGGGAGCTGTTTTTT

D gene: .
clone size: .
V gene: TRBV7-9
J gene: TRBJ1-6
CDR3 protein: CASSFLGYSDNSPLHF
CDR3 DNA: TGTGCCAGCAGCTTTTTAGGGTACTCGGATAATTCACCCCTCCACTTT

D gene: .
clone size: .
V gene: TRBV5-1
J gene: TRBJ2-2
CDR3 protein: CASSAGGDTGELFF
CDR3 DNA: TGCGCCAGCAGCGCCGGAGGTGACACCGGGGAGCTGTTTTTT

D gene: .
clone size: few
V gene: TRBV2
J gene: TRBJ2-3
CDR3 protein: CASSEAGITGVTQYF
CDR3 DNA: TGTGCCAGCAGTGAAGCGGGCATAACTGGAGTTACGCAGTATTTT

D gene: TRBD2
clone size: .
V gene: TRBV5-6
J gene: TRBJ2-2
CDR3 protein: CASSSRLAGGLNPGELFF
CDR3 DNA: TGTGCCAGCAGCTCCAGACTAGCGGGGGGGCTGAACCCCGGGGAGCTGTTTTTT

D gene: TRBD1
clone size: .
V gene: TRBV27
J gene: TRBJ1-1
CDR3 protein: CASNRGTNTEAFF
CDR3 DNA: TGTGCCAGCAACAGGGGAACAAACACTGAAGCTTTCTTT

D gene: TRBD1
clone size: .
V gene: TRBV7-2
J gene: TRBJ1-2
CDR3 protein: CASSLGPWTGGYGYTF
CDR3 DNA: TGTGCCAGCAGCTTAGGGCCCTGGACAGGGGGTTATGGCTACACCTTC

D gene: .
clone size: .
V gene: TRBV30
J gene: TRBJ1-1
CDR3 protein: CAWTRAPPQGMNTEAFF
CDR3 DNA: TGTGCCTGGACTAGGGCCCCCCCCCAGGGGATGAACACTGAAGCTTTCTTT

D gene: .
clone size: .
V gene: TRBV28
J gene: TRBJ1-2
CDR3 protein: CASSSGQPYIVYTF
CDR3 DNA: TGTGCCAGCAGTTCCGGACAACCCTATATCGTCTACACCTTC

D gene: .
clone size: .
V gene: TRBV5-6
J gene: TRBJ1-2
CDR3 protein: CASSKATPTNYGYTF
CDR3 DNA: TGTGCCAGCAGCAAAGCTACCCCTACTAACTATGGCTACACCTTC

D gene: .
clone size: few
V gene: TRBV29-1
J gene: TRBJ2-7
CDR3 protein: CSVGGSYEQYF
CDR3 DNA: TGCAGCGTTGGGGGCAGCTACGAGCAGTACTTC

D gene: .
clone size: .
V gene: TRBV7-9
J gene: TRBJ2-7
CDR3 protein: CASSSSGAYEQYF
CDR3 DNA: TGTGCCAGCAGCTCCTCAGGCGCCTACGAGCAGTACTTC

D gene: TRBD1
clone size: .
V gene: TRBV7-9
J gene: TRBJ2-2
CDR3 protein: CASRDRNTGELFF
CDR3 DNA: TGTGCCAGTCGGGACAGGAACACCGGGGAGCTGTTTTTT

D gene: TRBD1
clone size: .
V gene: TRBV7-9
J gene: TRBJ1-2
CDR3 protein: CASSFGQVGNGGYTF
CDR3 DNA: TGTGCCAGCAGCTTCGGACAGGTTGGGAATGGGGGCTACACCTTC

D gene: .
clone size: .
V gene: TRBV29-1
J gene: TRBJ1-1
CDR3 protein: CSVGRALDAEAFF
CDR3 DNA: TGCAGCGTTGGCCGGGCTTTAGACGCTGAAGCTTTCTTT

D gene: TRBD1
clone size: few
V gene: TRBV6-5
J gene: TRBJ2-2
CDR3 protein: CASSTGGGNGELFF
CDR3 DNA: TGTGCCAGCAGTACAGGGGGAGGAAACGGGGAGCTGTTTTTT

D gene: .
clone size: .
V gene: TRBV11-2
J gene: TRBJ1-1
CDR3 protein: CASSSYREEAFF
CDR3 DNA: TGTGCCAGCAGCTCCTACAGGGAGGAAGCTTTCTTT

D gene: .
clone size: .
V gene: TRBV19
J gene: TRBJ2-5
CDR3 protein: CASSISIEETQYF
CDR3 DNA: TGTGCCAGTAGTATATCGATAGAAGAGACCCAGTACTTC

D gene: .
clone size: .
V gene: TRBV20-1
J gene: TRBJ2-1
CDR3 protein: CSAGYNEQFF
CDR3 DNA: TGCAGTGCCGGATACAATGAGCAGTTCTTC

D gene: .
clone size: many
V gene: TRBV9
J gene: TRBJ2-3
CDR3 protein: CASSVGAGASTDTQYF
CDR3 DNA: TGTGCCAGCAGCGTAGGGGCAGGGGCTAGCACAGATACGCAGTATTTT